This T cell receptor beta chain was retrieved from a study of blood T cell repertoires in COVID-19. The CDR3 loop spans 18 amino acids. Assay used: immunoSEQ multiplex PCR; TCRdb lists only in-frame clones, some missing. Found here are 120,000 or so clones, roughly 90% of them singletons; the top ten hold approximately 8%. The chain links TRBV21-1 to TRBJ1-1; TRBD1, as called in the table, went unchecked against the DNA. TRBV21-1 is listed as a pseudogene. Sequencing was done on a sample of peripheral blood. The origin of this receptor is a man in his forties or fifties with acute or convalescent COVID-19. CDR3 protein: CASSSRGRTGQGATEAFF. The CDR3 nucleotides read TGTGCCAGCAGCTCGCGGGGGAGGACAGGGCAAGGTGCCACTGAAGCTTTCTTT.